The 31 T cell receptor beta chains presented below share a single source sample, sequenced in a study of blood T cell repertoires in COVID-19. Data came from immunoSEQ multiplex PCR; TCRdb stores just in-frame clones and leaves some out. The sample has 250,000 to 300,000 clones, about nine tenths seen once; the top ten hold approximately 1.5%. The material sequenced was peripheral blood. These receptors originate from a woman in her thirties or forties who had recovered from COVID-19.

The chain employs TRBV5-4 and TRBJ1-1; tentatively, D is TRBD1 (6 bases). The CDR3 has 16 amino acids. Germline values: CDR1 SGHNT, CDR2 YYREEE (reference sequence). The V and J ends lost 2 bases and 1 base respectively, with 15 bases between them. CDR3 in amino acids: CASSLGGGAGNTEAFF. CDR3 nucleotides: TGTGCCAGCAGCTTAGGGGGGGGCGCGGGGAACACTGAAGCTTTCTTT.

This chain uses TRBV2 with TRBJ1-5; tentative D call: TRBD1 (5 bases). Trimming left V 7 bases short and J 9 bases short, with 10 bases between. The CDR3 is 11 residues long. Germline V lookup: CDR1 SNHLY, CDR2 FYNNEI. The CDR3 sequence is CASTSGGPQHF. CDR3 in DNA: TGTGCCAGCACCAGCGGGGGGCCCCAGCATTTT.

The CDR3 spells CASSSGTVSYGYTF. CDR3 sequence (DNA): TGCGCCAGCAGCTCCGGGACAGTCAGCTATGGCTACACCTTC. The rearrangement links TRBV5-1 to TRBJ1-2; 7 bases agree with TRBD1. V lost 3 bases, J lost 4 bases, and 6 bases stayed unmatched. There are 14 residues in the CDR3. The germline V gene has CDR1 SGHRS and CDR2 YFSETQ.

This chain connects TRBV11-3 to TRBJ2-7, with a tentative D call TRBD1 (5 bases). Trimming removed 7 bases from V and 0 bases from J, with 19 bases in between. Germline assignment: CDR1 SGHNT and CDR2 YENEEA. The CDR3 spans 16 residues. The CDR3 sequence is CASTPQTDPGSYEQYF. CDR3 nucleotide sequence: TGTGCCAGCACCCCCCAGACAGACCCAGGCTCCTACGAGCAGTACTTC.

The chain recombines TRBV29-1 with TRBJ1-1; D ambiguous. Germline V CDR1 and CDR2: SQVTM, ANQGSEA. V was shortened by 8 bases and J by 2 bases, with 15 bases between the two germline ends. The CDR3 extends over 13 amino acids. Written as DNA, the CDR3 is TGCAGCCTAAGGAGGGTTATCAACACTGAAGCTTTCTTT. Translated: CSLRRVINTEAFF.

The chain is built from TRBV9 and TRBJ1-1, with 7 bases aligning to TRBD1. The V and J ends lost 0 bases and 8 bases, in that order; junction bases with no gene match: 10. Germline assignment: CDR1 SGDLS and CDR2 YYNGEE. The CDR3 is 15 amino acids. This chain's CDR3 is CASSVVPRGSSEAFF. CDR3 sequence (DNA): TGTGCCAGCAGCGTAGTACCCAGGGGGTCTAGCGAAGCTTTCTTT. Using reference TRBV9 and TRBJ1-1 for the parts outside the CDR3, the full variable domain is DSGVTQTPKHLITATGQRVTLRCSPRSGDLSVYWYQQSLDQGLQFLIQYYNGEERAKGNILERFSAQQFPDLHSELNLSSLELGDSALYFCASSVVPRGSSEAFFGQGTRLTVV.

This clone was found a few times. The chain links TRBV19 to TRBJ2-2, with TRBD1 as a possible D gene (6 bases). CDR1 is LNHDA and CDR2 is SQIVND in the germline V gene (reference sequence). The CDR3 is 18 residues long. V lost 0 bases and J 1 base, leaving 15 bases between the germline ends. The CDR3 region is CASSIDRETGVNTGELFF. In nucleotides, the CDR3 is TGTGCCAGTAGTATAGATCGAGAGACAGGAGTGAACACCGGGGAGCTGTTTTTT.

This clone was counted many times. The rearrangement links TRBV10-1 to TRBJ1-5; D is uncertain. The CDR3 sequence is 13 residues long. V was clipped by 0 bases and J by 4 bases, with 4 bases between them. Germline-derived CDR1 and CDR2 are WNHNN and SYGVQD (reference sequence). The CDR3 nucleotides read TGCGCCAGCAGTGAGTCCAGAAATCAGCCCCAGCATTTT. The encoded protein is CASSESRNQPQHF.

The chain combines TRBV19 with TRBJ2-3, with D possibly TRBD2 on 5 matching bases. CDR1 is LNHDA and CDR2 is SQIVND in the germline V gene (reference sequence). V dropped 6 bases and J dropped 0 bases, with 10 bases sitting between them. This CDR3 region has 14 residues. CDR3 in amino acids: CASRRAGSTDTQYF. Here the CDR3 DNA reads TGTGCCAGTAGGCGGGCTGGGAGCACAGATACGCAGTATTTT.

The chain recombines TRBV30 with TRBJ1-2; weak D call: TRBD1 (6 bases). Germline V gene data show CDR1 as GTSNPN and CDR2 as SVGIG (reference sequence). V gave up 3 bases and J gave up 0 bases, with 26 bases separating them. The CDR3 covers 19 residues. Written as DNA, the CDR3 is TGTGCCTGGAGCCATCGCGCTTGGCGCAGGGGTTGGGCTAACTATGGCTACACCTTC. This gives the protein CAWSHRAWRRGWANYGYTF.

The genes are TRBV7-9 and TRBJ1-1; TRBD1 matches at 7 bases. The CDR3 consists of 14 residues. V was pared by 5 bases and J by 4 bases, with 7 bases of the junction left unmatched. The germline V gene has CDR1 SEHNR and CDR2 FQNEAQ (reference sequence). The CDR3 sequence is CASSTGQVGTEAFF. The CDR3 coding sequence is TGTGCCAGCAGCACAGGACAGGTTGGCACTGAAGCTTTCTTT.

The V and J genes are TRBV20-1 and TRBJ1-2; D uncertain. In germline, CDR1 is DFQATT, CDR2 SNEGSKA (reference sequence). Trimming cost V 3 bases and J 4 bases, with 6 bases left between them. The CDR3 covers 11 residues. CDR3 DNA: TGCAGTGCTAGCGGGATCTATGGCTACACCTTC. This translates into CSASGIYGYTF.

The chain employs TRBV18 and TRBJ2-5; 8 bases agree with TRBD2. Germline loops: CDR1 KGHSH, CDR2 LQKENI. CDR3 size: 15 residues. Trimming at V came to 6 bases and at J to 0 bases, leaving 6 bases not matched to a gene. The CDR3, as DNA: TGTGCCAGCTCCCCCGGGGGGGGTAACCAAGAGACCCAGTACTTC. This gives the protein CASSPGGGNQETQYF.

V gene TRBV27 combines with J gene TRBJ1-5; no firm D call. From germline, CDR1 is MNHEY and CDR2 SMNVEV (reference sequence). V lost 5 bases, J lost 7 bases, and 15 bases lay in between. The CDR3 runs to 14 residues. As DNA, the CDR3 is TGTGCCAGCAGTAAGGAGGGTTTAGGGCAGCCCCAGCATTTT. Translation: CASSKEGLGQPQHF.

The rearrangement joins TRBV27 to TRBJ1-2; 8 bases fit TRBD1. Trimming cost V 6 bases and J 8 bases; bases outside gene matches: 14. This CDR3 spans 15 amino acids. Germline V gene lookup returns CDR1 MNHEY and CDR2 SMNVEV (reference sequence). The CDR3 reads CASSQKGDRPLGYTF. The CDR3 nucleotides read TGTGCCAGCAGCCAAAAGGGGGACAGGCCACTAGGCTACACCTTC.

This chain connects TRBV6-5 to TRBJ2-5; 7 bases align to TRBD1. V was pared by 4 bases and J by 7 bases, with 12 bases of the junction left unmatched. Germline V gives CDR1 MNHEY, CDR2 SVGAGI. This CDR3 spans 15 amino acids. The CDR3 DNA sequence: TGTGCCAGCAGTTTCTTCGACAGGGCCGAAGGGACCCAGTACTTC. This gives the protein CASSFFDRAEGTQYF.

This sequence joins TRBV7-8 and TRBJ1-2, with D perhaps TRBD1 (5 bases). The CDR3 extends over 13 amino acids. Trimming left V 1 base short and J 7 bases short, with 10 bases between. Per germline, CDR1 SGHVS and CDR2 FQNEAQ. Here the CDR3 reads CASSLGPGGGYTF. The CDR3 coding sequence is TGTGCCAGCAGCTTAGGCCCGGGGGGTGGCTACACCTTC.

This clone was found once. The chain carries TRBV6-6 and TRBJ1-1, with D tentatively TRBD1 (6 bases). The CDR3 consists of 14 residues. V was pared by 8 bases and J by 7 bases, with 20 bases between. Germline V gene lookup returns CDR1 MNHNY and CDR2 SVGAGI (reference sequence). The CDR3 sequence: CASWGSGDILEAFF. CDR3 DNA sequence: TGTGCCAGCTGGGGTAGTGGGGACATTCTTGAAGCTTTCTTT.

The genes are TRBV20-1 and TRBJ1-2; D uncertain. The germline V gene encodes CDR1 DFQATT and CDR2 SNEGSKA (reference sequence). CDR3 size: 14 residues. V lost 3 bases, J lost 8 bases, and 19 bases lay in between. The CDR3 bases are TGCAGTGCTAGTGTAACCGCCCGGACTGGGGGCTACACCTTC. Its protein is CSASVTARTGGYTF.

This sequence joins TRBV7-9 and TRBJ2-7, with 8 bases that match TRBD1. In germline, CDR1 is SEHNR, CDR2 FQNEAQ (reference sequence). Trimming took 5 bases from V and 2 from J; bases not matched to a gene: 5. There are 14 residues in the CDR3. Here the CDR3 DNA reads TGTGCCAGCAGCATACAGGGGGGCCCCTACGAGCAGTACTTC. It is translated as CASSIQGGPYEQYF.

This chain connects TRBV6-1 to TRBJ1-2; 7 bases are a match to TRBD1. The V gene's germline CDR1 is MNHNS and CDR2 SASEGT. J lost 2 bases, V lost 2 bases, and 5 bases had no gene match. The CDR3 loop spans 15 amino acids. CDR3 amino acids: CASSEMTGPNYGYTF. DNA for the CDR3: TGTGCCAGCAGTGAAATGACAGGGCCAAACTATGGCTACACCTTC.

This chain links TRBV27 with TRBJ2-5; 10 nucleotides align to TRBD1. Germline CDR1 is MNHEY and CDR2 is SMNVEV (reference sequence). The CDR3 is made up of 16 amino acids. The trim removed 5 bases at V and 4 bases at J, leaving 10 bases unmatched. CDR3 nucleotide sequence: TGTGCCAGCAGTCGTAGACAGGGGGCAGAAGGAGAGACCCAGTACTTC. Its protein product is CASSRRQGAEGETQYF.

This chain uses TRBV15 with TRBJ2-5; D is unclear. The germline V and J ends were trimmed by 3 bases and 4 bases, with 15 bases remaining between them. Germline V gives CDR1 LNHNV, CDR2 YYDKDF (reference sequence). CDR3 length equals 15 residues. CDR3 amino acids: CATSSPRGLLETQYF. The CDR3 coding sequence is TGTGCCACCAGCAGCCCCCGCGGTCTATTAGAGACCCAGTACTTC.

V and J are TRBV6-5 and TRBJ1-2, with D maybe TRBD1 (5 bases). The CDR3 runs 13 residues. Looked up from germline, CDR1 is MNHEY and CDR2 is SVGAGI. The germline V and J ends were trimmed by 2 bases and 7 bases, with 11 bases remaining between them. CDR3 protein: CASSYEGVGGYTF. The CDR3 nucleotides are TGTGCCAGCAGTTACGAAGGGGTTGGTGGCTACACCTTC.

This clone was picked up a small number of times. This rearrangement joins TRBV6-2 or TRBV6-3 to TRBJ1-2; TRBD1 is a possible D gene (5 bases). CDR1 is MNHEY and CDR2 is SVGEGT in the germline V gene. This CDR3 spans 16 amino acids. Trimming removed 5 bases at V and 4 bases at J, with 20 bases between. CDR3 coding DNA: TGTGCCAGCAGTGCCCGAGAAAGTAGGGGTGGCTATGGCTACACCTTC. This sequence encodes CASSARESRGGYGYTF.

This sequence joins TRBV27 and TRBJ2-3; TRBD2 agrees at 7 bases. Germline V lookup: CDR1 MNHEY, CDR2 SMNVEV (reference sequence). Trimming took 2 bases from V and 2 from J; bases not matched to a gene: 7. CDR3 size: 16 residues. This CDR3 reads CASSLRLAKITDTQYF. For the CDR3, the DNA is TGTGCCAGCAGTTTAAGACTAGCCAAGATCACAGATACGCAGTATTTT.

CDR3 in amino acids: CASSLDRERAFF. The CDR3 region has the DNA TGCGCCAGCAGCTTGGACAGGGAGCGGGCTTTCTTT. V gene TRBV5-1 combines with J gene TRBJ1-1; weak D call: TRBD1 (6 bases). Trimming removed 0 bases from V and 11 bases from J, with 11 bases in between. The germline CDR1 and CDR2 sequences are SGHRS and YFSETQ. The CDR3 runs 12 residues.

This clone was seen once. V is TRBV7-3 and J is TRBJ1-2; 10 bases map to TRBD1. Germline CDR1 and CDR2: SGHTA and FQGTGA. The CDR3 length is 13 residues. V lost 2 bases and J lost 6; bases outside the gene matches: 0. CDR3 loop: CASSLGTGDGYTF. For the CDR3, the DNA is TGTGCCAGCAGCTTAGGGACAGGGGATGGCTACACCTTC.

This clone has just a few counts. V is TRBV5-1 and J is TRBJ1-2; TRBD1 matches 7 bases. This CDR3 contains 16 residues. In germline, CDR1 is SGHRS, CDR2 YFSETQ. The V and J ends lost 2 bases and 8 bases, in that order; junction bases with no gene match: 15. In nucleotides, the CDR3 is TGCGCCAGCAGCTTTGGGGGAAAAGGGGGCGCGGGAGGCTACACCTTC. The encoded protein is CASSFGGKGGAGGYTF.

Ten or more counts support this clone. The chain uses TRBV10-2 and TRBJ1-1, with 7 positions matching TRBD1. This CDR3 is 15 amino acids long. Germline V gives CDR1 WSHSY, CDR2 SAAADI. V lost 3 bases, J lost 1 base, and 5 bases stayed unmatched. DNA of the CDR3: TGCGCCAGCAGTGACGGGCGGACAGGGAACACTGAAGCTTTCTTT. This encodes CASSDGRTGNTEAFF.

This chain links TRBV7-2 with TRBJ2-7, with 7 bases identical to TRBD1. Trimming at V came to 3 bases and at J to 1 base, leaving 9 bases not matched to a gene. CDR1 is SGHTA and CDR2 is FQGNSA in the germline V gene. The CDR3 totals 16 residues. CDR3 coding DNA: TGTGCCAGCAGCTTCTCTTCCAGGGGGTCGTCCTACGAGCAGTACTTC. Its protein product is CASSFSSRGSSYEQYF.